This entry features one T cell receptor beta chain sequence. Antigen specificity is unknown. This record comes from a study of cytomegalovirus exposure and HLA in healthy donors. Whole-study findings and limits: Most TCR sequences proved rare, with some public TCRs found in many donors. Later findings reportedly placed an Asian-associated ancestry cluster below the roughly 660-donor mean for N-insertions. Associated with cytomegalovirus, according to the listing, were 150 to 200 TCR beta chains. The authors considered a cluster of highly shared sequence variants likely to be a sequencing artifact.

PCR involved 60 Vbeta and 13 Jbeta primers. Sequencing used immunoSEQ multiplex PCR; TCRdb keeps in-frame clones, though not all of them. The data show about 120,000 clones, 81% seen once. The specimen was PBMCs. This clonotype was sampled from a woman aged 25 to 39 in good health and CMV-seronegative.

CDR3 loop: CASSLKTSGIDEQFF. The CDR3 DNA sequence: TGTGCCAGCAGCTTGAAGACTAGCGGGATAGATGAGCAGTTCTTC. The chain couples TRBV11-3 to TRBJ2-1; 11 bases agree with TRBD2. V was pared by 3 bases and J by 8 bases, with 6 bases of the junction left unmatched. Germline CDR1 SGHNT, CDR2 YENEEA. The CDR3 consists of 15 residues. Supplemented by reference TRBV11-3 and TRBJ2-1, the full variable domain reads EAGVVQSPRYKIIEKKQPVAFWCNPISGHNTLYWYLQNLGQGPELLIRYENEEAVDDSQLPKDRFSAERLKGVDSTLKIQPAELGDSAVYLCASSLKTSGIDEQFFGPGTRLTVL.